The entry below gives a single T cell receptor beta chain sequence along with its context. This specimen comes from a study of type 1 and type 2 diabetes patients. The PCR template was genomic DNA. Amplification of the beta chain CDR3 used 30 forward and 13 reverse multiplex primers. In TCRdb, the multiplex PCR reads were re-called with MiXCR into one record per CDR3 protein. The repertoire holds 250,000 or so distinct CDR3 sequences, approximately 50% seen once, with roughly an eighth in the top ten. Trimming stripped 1 base from V and 3 bases from J, with 10 bases between. CDR3 length equals 14 residues. Germline values: CDR1 SGHTA, CDR2 FQGNSA.

This rearrangement joins TRBV7-2 to TRBJ2-7, with D perhaps TRBD2 (5 bases). The sequencing input was peripheral blood mononuclear cells (PBMCs). This TCR was sampled from a young man with type 2 diabetes. CDR3 nucleotides: TGTGCCAGCAGCTTAGGAGGGAGATTCTACGAGCAGTACTTC. This translates into CASSLGGRFYEQYF.